These 16 T cell receptor beta chains came from one sample sequenced in a study of T cells in tuberculosis. Using immunoSEQ multiplex PCR, the repertoire was profiled, and TCRdb retains in-frame clones only, with some absent. The sample shows about 43,000 clones, 90% to 95% of them seen only once. The material sequenced was PBMCs. The origin of the receptors is a donor aged 10 to 29 with latent tuberculosis or without tuberculosis infection. Some clones in this sample may be carry-over from other donors' samples.

CDR3 sequence reads: CASSPGGLAGGRTGELFF. In DNA, the CDR3 is TGTGCCAGCAGCCCAGGGGGACTAGCGGGAGGGCGAACCGGGGAGCTGTTTTTT. The V and J genes are TRBV9 and TRBJ2-2; TRBD2 matches 16 bases. Per germline, CDR1 SGDLS and CDR2 YYNGEE. The V segment lost 4 bases and the J segment 5 bases; nucleotides outside the gene matches: 8. There are 18 residues in the CDR3.

V gene TRBV19 combines with J gene TRBJ2-5; D perhaps matches TRBD2 (5 bases). Deletions cut 3 bases from V and 5 bases from J, with 16 bases between. Germline V gives CDR1 LNHDA, CDR2 SQIVND (reference sequence). There are 15 residues in the CDR3. Here the CDR3 reads CASSMVPDGMETQYF. The CDR3, as DNA: TGTGCCAGTAGTATGGTCCCGGACGGGATGGAGACCCAGTACTTC.

The chain joins TRBV7-2 to TRBJ1-1; 7 bases are shared with TRBD1. The ends lost 5 bases at V and 3 bases at J; junction bases unmatched: 12. CDR3 size: 16 residues. Germline CDR1 is SGHTA and CDR2 is FQGNSA. The CDR3 sequence: CASSITGATPYTEAFF. CDR3 sequence (DNA): TGTGCCAGCAGCATAACAGGGGCGACTCCCTACACTGAAGCTTTCTTT.

Only one count was recorded for this clone. The chain uses TRBV4-3 and TRBJ2-3; D is uncertain. The CDR3 sequence is 13 residues long. CDR1 is LGHNA and CDR2 is YSLEER in the germline V gene. The ends were cut back, 1 base at V and 2 bases at J, with 4 bases in the middle. In DNA form, the CDR3 reads TGCGCCAGCAGCCAAGGTCACACAGATACGCAGTATTTT. Amino acids: CASSQGHTDTQYF.

This sequence joins TRBV7-9 and TRBJ2-3, with D perhaps TRBD1 (6 bases). CDR1 and CDR2 (germline): SEHNR, FQNEAQ (reference sequence). The CDR3 has 16 amino acids. Trimming cost V 5 bases and J 0 bases, with 15 bases left between them. The CDR3 DNA sequence: TGTGCCAGCAGCACCGCCTCCGGACAGAGCACAGATACGCAGTATTTT. It is translated as CASSTASGQSTDTQYF.

The chain combines TRBV5-1 with TRBJ2-5; 8 bases agree with TRBD2. Germline V gene lookup returns CDR1 SGHRS and CDR2 YFSETQ. V was pared by 1 base and J by 3 bases, with 5 bases of the junction left unmatched. This CDR3 has 15 amino acids. DNA for the CDR3: TGCGCCAGCAGCTTGAATCGGGAGGGCGAAGAGACCCAGTACTTC. It codes for CASSLNREGEETQYF.

The J gene is TRBJ1-2, the V gene TRBV18; D remains unclear. The V gene's germline CDR1 is KGHSH and CDR2 LQKENI. V dropped 3 bases and J dropped 8 bases, with 19 bases sitting between them. The CDR3 is made up of 15 amino acids. DNA of the CDR3: TGTGCCAGCTCACCCCGGGTCTTTTCGACGAACGGCTACACCTTC. It is translated as CASSPRVFSTNGYTF.

V is TRBV2 and J is TRBJ2-2; 9 bases fit TRBD1. The CDR3 consists of 13 residues. J gave up 5 bases and V 8 bases, and 3 bases lay outside the gene matches. Germline V CDR1 and CDR2: SNHLY, FYNNEI. CDR3 residues: CASEGQGTGELFF. For the CDR3, the DNA is TGTGCCAGCGAGGGACAGGGAACCGGGGAGCTGTTTTTT.

V is TRBV4-2 and J is TRBJ1-5, with D perhaps matching TRBD1 (5 bases). CDR3 length: 16 amino acids. V gave up 0 bases and J gave up 0 bases, with 9 bases separating them. Germline V gives CDR1 LGHNA, CDR2 YNFKEQ. The CDR3, as DNA: TGTGCCAGCAGCCAAGAGGGGGGGAGTAGCAATCAGCCCCAGCATTTT. Translating gives CASSQEGGSSNQPQHF.

This rearrangement joins TRBV4-3 to TRBJ2-1, with D unclear. There are 15 residues in the CDR3. Trimming pared 0 bases from V and 3 bases from J, leaving 9 bases between. Germline CDR1 reads LGHNA; CDR2 reads YSLEER. The chain's CDR3 is CASSQDLGHYNEQFF. Here the CDR3 DNA reads TGCGCCAGCAGCCAAGACCTGGGCCACTACAATGAGCAGTTCTTC.

The J gene is TRBJ2-3, the V gene TRBV19; TRBD2 agrees at 8 bases. Unmatched junction bases numbered 5, after V lost 5 bases and J lost 4 bases. The CDR3 spans 14 residues. Germline CDR1 and CDR2: LNHDA and SQIVND (reference sequence). CDR3: CASSSVGRADTQYF. CDR3 DNA sequence: TGTGCCAGTAGTTCGGTCGGGAGGGCAGATACGCAGTATTTT.

The chain is built from TRBV6-5 and TRBJ1-2; D may be TRBD1 (6 bases). Germline assignment: CDR1 MNHEY and CDR2 SVGAGI. The CDR3 runs to 15 residues. Trimming cost V 5 bases and J 4 bases, with 17 bases left between them. The CDR3: CASSPRGGLSYGYTF. CDR3 DNA sequence: TGTGCCAGCAGTCCCCGGGGGGGGCTTAGCTATGGCTACACCTTC.

The J gene is TRBJ2-7, the V gene TRBV19, with 8 bases matching TRBD2. This CDR3 is 16 amino acids long. Germline trimming cut 1 base from V and 7 bases from J; bases unmatched to any gene: 12. Germline CDR1 and CDR2: LNHDA and SQIVND (reference sequence). The DNA of the CDR3 is TGTGCCAGTAGTATAGTACTAGCGGTGTCTAGGTTGGAGCAGTACTTC. It codes for CASSIVLAVSRLEQYF.

This chain connects TRBV5-1 to TRBJ2-6; D remains unclear. Germline CDR1 is SGHRS and CDR2 is YFSETQ. The CDR3 totals 15 residues. Trimming stripped 4 bases from V and 4 bases from J, with 12 bases between. Here the CDR3 DNA reads TGCGCCAGCAGCCCCGCAGGATCAGGGGCCAACGTCCTGACTTTC. This encodes CASSPAGSGANVLTF.

The J gene is TRBJ1-2, the V gene TRBV4-2, with D perhaps TRBD1 (6 bases). Germline CDR1 and CDR2: LGHNA and YNFKEQ. The CDR3 has 15 residues. The V end was cut by 8 bases, the J end by 4 bases, with 20 bases between. CDR3 in amino acids: CASSPGQGIGYGYTF. Written as DNA, the CDR3 is TGTGCCAGCTCACCGGGGCAGGGGATAGGCTATGGCTACACCTTC.

The chain carries TRBV11-3 and TRBJ2-3; D is perhaps TRBD2 (7 bases). V was pared by 4 bases and J by 5 bases, with 19 bases between. Germline loops: CDR1 SGHNT, CDR2 YENEEA. The CDR3 runs 16 residues. The CDR3 bases are TGTGCCAGCAGCTCAGGGGTGCTAGCGGAGGAAGATACGCAGTATTTT. Amino acid sequence: CASSSGVLAEEDTQYF.